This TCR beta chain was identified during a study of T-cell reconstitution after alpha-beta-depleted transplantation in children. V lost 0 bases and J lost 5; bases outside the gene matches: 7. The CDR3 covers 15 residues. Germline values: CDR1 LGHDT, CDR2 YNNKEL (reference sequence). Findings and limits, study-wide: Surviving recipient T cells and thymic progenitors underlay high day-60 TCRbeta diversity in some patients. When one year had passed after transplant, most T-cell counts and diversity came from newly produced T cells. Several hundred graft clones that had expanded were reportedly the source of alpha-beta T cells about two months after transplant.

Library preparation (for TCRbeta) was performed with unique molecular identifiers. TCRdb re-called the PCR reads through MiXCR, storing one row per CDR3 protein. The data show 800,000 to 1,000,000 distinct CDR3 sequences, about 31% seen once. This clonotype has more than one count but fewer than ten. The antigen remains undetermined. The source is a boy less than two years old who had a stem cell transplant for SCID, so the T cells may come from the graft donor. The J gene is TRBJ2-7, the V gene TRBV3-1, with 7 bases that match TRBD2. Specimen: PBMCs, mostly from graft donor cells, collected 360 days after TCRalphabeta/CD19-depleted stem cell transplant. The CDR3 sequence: CASSQDETSRDEQYF. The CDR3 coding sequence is TGTGCCAGCAGCCAAGATGAGACTAGCAGGGACGAGCAGTACTTC.